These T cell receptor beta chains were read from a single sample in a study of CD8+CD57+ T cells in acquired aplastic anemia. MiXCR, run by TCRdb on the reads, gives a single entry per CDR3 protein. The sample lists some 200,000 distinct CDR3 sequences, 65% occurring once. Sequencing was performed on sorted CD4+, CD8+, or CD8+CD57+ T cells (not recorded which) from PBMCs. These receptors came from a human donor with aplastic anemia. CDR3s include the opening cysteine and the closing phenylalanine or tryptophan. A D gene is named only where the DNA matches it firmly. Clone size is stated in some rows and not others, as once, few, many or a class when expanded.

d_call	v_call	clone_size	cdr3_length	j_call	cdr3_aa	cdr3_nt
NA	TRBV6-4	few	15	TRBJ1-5	CASSDGTSGGANEHF	TGTGCCAGCAGTGACGGGACTAGCGGGGGGGCCAATGAGCATTTT
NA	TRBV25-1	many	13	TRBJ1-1	CASSSGLNTEAFF	TGTGCCAGCAGTTCAGGGTTGAACACTGAAGCTTTCTTT
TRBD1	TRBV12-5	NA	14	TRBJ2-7	CASGRQGGSYEQYF	TGTGCTAGTGGTAGACAGGGGGGCTCCTACGAGCAGTACTTC
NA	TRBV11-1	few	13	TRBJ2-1	CASSPTSYNEQFF	TGTGCCAGCAGCCCGACGAGTTACAATGAGCAGTTCTTC
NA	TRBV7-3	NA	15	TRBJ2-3	CASSPRRGRVDTQYF	TGTGCCAGCAGCCCTCGGAGGGGGCGGGTAGATACGCAGTATTTT
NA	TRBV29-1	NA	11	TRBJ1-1	CSVGANTEAFF	TGCAGCGTTGGGGCAAACACTGAAGCTTTCTTT
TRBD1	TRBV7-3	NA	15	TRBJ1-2	CASSSGTGGSFGYTF	TGTGCCAGCAGCTCCGGGACAGGGGGCTCGTTTGGCTACACCTTC
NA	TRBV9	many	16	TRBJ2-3	CASSVESSGATDTQYF	TGTGCCAGCAGCGTAGAGTCGAGTGGGGCAACCGATACGCAGTATTTT
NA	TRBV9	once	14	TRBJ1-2	CASSVGAGDYGYTF	TGTGCCAGCAGCGTTGGGGCAGGGGACTATGGCTACACCTTC
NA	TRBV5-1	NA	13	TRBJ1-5	CASREEGNQPQHF	TGCGCCAGCAGGGAGGAGGGCAATCAGCCCCAGCATTTT
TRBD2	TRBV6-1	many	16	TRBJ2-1	CASSEASGGVYNEQFF	TGTGCCAGCAGTGAAGCTAGCGGGGGGGTCTACAATGAGCAGTTCTTC
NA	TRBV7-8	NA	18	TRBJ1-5	CASSLASRDRRGGQPQHF	TGTGCCAGCAGCTTAGCGAGTAGGGACCGAAGAGGTGGTCAGCCCCAGCATTTT
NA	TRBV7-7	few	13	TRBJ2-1	CASSFRGSNEQFF	TGTGCTAGCAGCTTCCGGGGCTCCAATGAGCAGTTCTTC
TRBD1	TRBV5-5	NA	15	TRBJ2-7	CASSQEDRAVYEQYF	TGCGCCAGCAGCCAGGAGGACAGGGCCGTCTACGAGCAGTACTTC
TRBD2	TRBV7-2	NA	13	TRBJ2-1	CASGGRAYNEQFF	TGTGCCAGCGGCGGGAGGGCGTACAATGAGCAGTTCTTC
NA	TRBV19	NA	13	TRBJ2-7	CASSGTGLYVQYF	TGTGCCAGTAGTGGAACAGGGTTGTACGTGCAGTACTTC
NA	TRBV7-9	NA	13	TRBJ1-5	CASTPLSDQPQHF	TGTGCCAGCACCCCCCTGAGCGATCAGCCCCAGCATTTT
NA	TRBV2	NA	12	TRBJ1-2	CASTNTRARNTF	TGTGCCAGCACTAACACGAGGGCGAGGAACACCTTC
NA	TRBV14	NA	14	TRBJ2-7	CASSHREIGYEQYF	TGTGCCAGCAGCCACAGGGAAATCGGCTACGAGCAGTACTTC
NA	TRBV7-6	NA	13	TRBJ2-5	CASSMDYKETQYF	TGTGCCAGCAGCATGGACTATAAAGAGACCCAGTACTTC
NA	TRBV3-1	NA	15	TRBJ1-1	CASSQGGQGGTEAFF	TGTGCCAGCAGCCAGGGCGGTCAGGGCGGCACTGAAGCTTTCTTT
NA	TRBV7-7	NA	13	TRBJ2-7	CASSPGPTYEQYF	TGTGCCAGCAGCCCAGGACCAACCTACGAGCAGTACTTC
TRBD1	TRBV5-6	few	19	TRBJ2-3	CASSLGRGTGVFGTDTQYF	TGTGCCAGCAGCTTGGGACGGGGGACAGGGGTTTTTGGCACAGATACGCAGTATTTT
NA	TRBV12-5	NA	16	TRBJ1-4	CASGLVLSGYNEKLFF	TGTGCTAGTGGTTTGGTATTGTCAGGGTATAATGAAAAACTGTTTTTT
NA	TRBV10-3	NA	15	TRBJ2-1	CAIRTPGQGNNEQFF	TGTGCCATCAGGACCCCCGGGCAGGGGAACAATGAGCAGTTCTTC
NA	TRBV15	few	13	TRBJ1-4	CATSTLQGRELFF	TGTGCCACCAGTACCCTTCAGGGTAGGGAACTGTTTTTT
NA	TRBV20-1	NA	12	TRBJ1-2	CSAQDSAYGYTF	TGCAGTGCCCAGGACAGCGCCTATGGCTACACCTTC
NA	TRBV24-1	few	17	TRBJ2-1	CATSDLDRLSSYNEQFF	TGTGCCACCAGTGATTTGGACAGACTAAGCTCCTACAATGAGCAGTTCTTC
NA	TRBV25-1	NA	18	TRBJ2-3	CASSESPGRKAATDTQYF	TGTGCCAGCAGTGAATCCCCGGGACGTAAAGCCGCCACAGATACGCAGTATTTT
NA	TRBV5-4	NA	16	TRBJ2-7	CASSLGRGGPSYEQYF	TGTGCCAGCAGCTTGGGAAGGGGGGGACCCTCCTACGAGCAGTACTTC
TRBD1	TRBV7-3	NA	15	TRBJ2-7	CASSQDQTGADEQYF	TGTGCCAGCAGCCAAGACCAGACAGGGGCGGACGAGCAGTACTTC
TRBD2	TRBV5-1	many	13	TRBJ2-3	CASGLASTDTQYF	TGCGCCAGCGGACTAGCGAGCACAGATACGCAGTATTTT
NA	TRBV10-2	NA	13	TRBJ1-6	CASSAQSPSPLHF	TGCGCCAGCAGTGCTCAATCTCCTTCACCCCTCCACTTT
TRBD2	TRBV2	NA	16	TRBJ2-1	CASSPSASGLYNEQFF	TGTGCCAGCAGTCCGTCCGCTAGCGGACTCTACAATGAGCAGTTCTTC
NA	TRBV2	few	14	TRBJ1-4	CASSEERVGPVLFF	TGTGCCAGCAGTGAAGAACGTGTAGGACCTGTCCTGTTTTTT
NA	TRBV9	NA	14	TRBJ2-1	CASSVVAAYNEQFF	TGTGCCAGCAGCGTTGTAGCGGCCTACAATGAGCAGTTCTTC
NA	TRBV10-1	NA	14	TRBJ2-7	CASSVGAGTYEQYF	TGTGCCAGCAGCGTAGGAGCAGGAACCTACGAGCAGTACTTC
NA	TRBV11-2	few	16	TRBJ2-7	CASSLTTEGSSYEQYF	TGTGCCAGCAGTTTGACGACCGAAGGTAGCTCCTACGAGCAGTACTTC
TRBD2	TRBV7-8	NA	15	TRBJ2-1	CASSKRLAGSHEQFF	TGTGCCAGCAGCAAACGACTAGCGGGGTCACATGAGCAGTTCTTC
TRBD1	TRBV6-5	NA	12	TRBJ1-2	CASSGQGGGYTF	TGTGCCAGCAGTGGACAGGGTGGAGGCTACACCTTC
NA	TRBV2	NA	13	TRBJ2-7	CASSAQGLYEQYF	TGTGCCAGCAGTGCCCAGGGACTCTACGAGCAGTACTTC
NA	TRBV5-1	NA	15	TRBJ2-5	CASSPQTGVGETQYF	TGCGCCAGCAGCCCTCAGACAGGAGTGGGGGAGACCCAGTACTTC
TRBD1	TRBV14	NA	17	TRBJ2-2	CASSQDHPGGITGELFF	TGTGCCAGCAGCCAAGATCACCCAGGGGGCATCACCGGGGAGCTGTTTTTT
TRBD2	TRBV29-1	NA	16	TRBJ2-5	CSAVGLAGGHQETQYF	TGCAGCGCAGTAGGACTAGCGGGAGGACACCAAGAGACCCAGTACTTC
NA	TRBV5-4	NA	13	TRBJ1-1	CASTTLPGTEAFF	TGTGCCAGCACAACTCTCCCGGGGACTGAAGCTTTCTTT
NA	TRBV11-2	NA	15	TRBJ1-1	CASSHNRRPQTEAFF	TGTGCCAGCAGCCATAACAGGCGCCCTCAAACTGAAGCTTTCTTT
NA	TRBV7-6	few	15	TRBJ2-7	CASSLVAGQGYEQYF	TGTGCCAGCAGCTTAGTAGCAGGGCAGGGCTACGAGCAGTACTTC
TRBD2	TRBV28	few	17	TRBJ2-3	CASSLPKTSGVVDTQYF	TGTGCCAGCAGTTTACCTAAGACTAGCGGGGTTGTAGATACGCAGTATTTT
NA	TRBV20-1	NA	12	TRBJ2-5	CSARDLTTTQYF	TGCAGTGCTAGAGATCTCACTACGACCCAGTACTTC
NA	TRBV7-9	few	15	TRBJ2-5	CASSLERGGGETQYF	TGTGCCAGCAGCTTAGAGAGGGGGGGTGGGGAGACCCAGTACTTC
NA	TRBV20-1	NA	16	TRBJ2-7	CSARDQGGKGGTEQYF	TGCAGTGCTAGAGATCAGGGCGGGAAGGGGGGTACCGAGCAGTACTTC
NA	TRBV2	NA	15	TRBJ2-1	CASSLTGFAYNEQFF	TGTGCCAGCAGCTTAACTGGGTTCGCATACAATGAGCAGTTCTTC
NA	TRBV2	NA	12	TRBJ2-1	CASSDLRAEQFF	TGTGCCAGCAGTGATTTGAGGGCTGAGCAGTTCTTC
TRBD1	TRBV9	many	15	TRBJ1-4	CASSVDGTGDEKLFF	TGTGCCAGCAGCGTCGACGGGACAGGGGACGAAAAACTGTTTTTT
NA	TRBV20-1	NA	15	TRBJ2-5	CSARGRGWYQETQYF	TGCAGTGCTAGAGGCAGGGGCTGGTACCAAGAGACCCAGTACTTC
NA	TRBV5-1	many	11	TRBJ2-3	CASSLTDTQYF	TGTGCCAGCAGCCTCACAGATACGCAGTATTTT
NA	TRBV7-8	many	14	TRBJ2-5	CASSLVAAQETQYF	TGTGCCAGCAGCTTAGTGGCAGCACAAGAGACCCAGTACTTC
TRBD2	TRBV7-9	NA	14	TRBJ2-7	CASSTTSGGVEQYF	TGTGCCAGCAGTACGACTAGCGGGGGGGTCGAGCAGTACTTC
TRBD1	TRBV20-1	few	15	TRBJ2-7	CSARVWDSGSYEQYF	TGCAGTGCTAGAGTCTGGGACAGTGGATCCTACGAGCAGTACTTC